The sequence of this T cell receptor (beta chain) was determined in a study of radiotherapy plus CTLA-4 blockade in lung cancer. Focal radiation and CTLA-4 blockade (ipilimumab) were tested in chemo-refractory metastatic non-small-cell lung cancer patients. Profiled with immunoSEQ multiplex PCR; TCRdb holds only in-frame clones, not every one. Seen here are 60,000 to 70,000 clones, about four fifths observed once, and the top ten hold about 4%. CDR1 and CDR2 (germline): LNHNV, YYDKDF (reference sequence). This CDR3 region has 16 residues. The V end was cut by 1 base, the J end by 4 bases, with 13 bases between.

The sample in question was peripheral blood, obtained from a patient treated with radiotherapy plus ipilimumab. The source is a human donor with non-small cell lung cancer who had a partial response to radiotherapy plus ipilimumab. The V and J genes are TRBV15 and TRBJ1-4; possibly TRBD1 for D (5 bases). Written as DNA, the CDR3 is TGTGCCACCAGCAGAGCGGCAGGGCGAGGTAATGAAAAACTGTTTTTT. Its protein product is CATSRAAGRGNEKLFF. Supplemented by reference TRBV15 and TRBJ1-4, the full variable domain reads DAMVIQNPRYQVTQFGKPVTLSCSQTLNHNVMYWYQQKSSQAPKLLFHYYDKDFNNEADTPDNFQSRRPNTSFCFLDIRSPGLGDTAMYLCATSRAAGRGNEKLFFGSGTQLSVL.